This TCR beta chain was identified in a study of blood T cell repertoires in COVID-19. The CDR3 has 14 amino acids. CDR1 MDHEN and CDR2 SYDVKM come from the germline V gene. Clones were read by immunoSEQ multiplex PCR, and TCRdb kept only the in-frame ones, dropping some. The sample includes 90,000 to 110,000 clones, roughly 84% seen only once; the top ten take approximately 7%. This clone was detected only a few times. Germline and junction disagree at one end, which may indicate a read error. Sequencing input: peripheral blood. The chain couples TRBV28 to TRBJ1-2; 7 bases map to TRBD1. The origin of this receptor is a woman aged 50 to 60 with acute or convalescent COVID-19. CDR3 residues: CASSLSKTGPKWLF. As DNA, the CDR3 is TGTGCCAGCAGTTTATCCAAGACAGGGCCCAAATGGCTTTTC.